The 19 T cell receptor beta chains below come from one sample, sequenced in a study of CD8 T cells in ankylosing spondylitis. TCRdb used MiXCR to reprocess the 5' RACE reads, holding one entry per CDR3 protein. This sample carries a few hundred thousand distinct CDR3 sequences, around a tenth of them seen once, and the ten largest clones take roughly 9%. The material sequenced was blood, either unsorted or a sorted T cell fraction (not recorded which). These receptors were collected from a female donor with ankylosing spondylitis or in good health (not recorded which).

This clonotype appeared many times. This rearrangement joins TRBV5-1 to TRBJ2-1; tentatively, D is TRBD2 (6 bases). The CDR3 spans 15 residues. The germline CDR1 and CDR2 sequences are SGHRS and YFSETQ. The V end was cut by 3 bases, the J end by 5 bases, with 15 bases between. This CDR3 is CASSSLGTPDNEQFF. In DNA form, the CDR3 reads TGCGCCAGCAGCTCCCTAGGGACTCCAGACAATGAGCAGTTCTTC. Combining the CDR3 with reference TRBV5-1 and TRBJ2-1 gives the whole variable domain KAGVTQTPRYLIKTRGQQVTLSCSPISGHRSVSWYQQTPGQGLQFLFEYFSETQRNKGNFPGRFSGRQFSNSRSEMNVSTLELGDSALYLCASSSLGTPDNEQFFGPGTRLTVL.

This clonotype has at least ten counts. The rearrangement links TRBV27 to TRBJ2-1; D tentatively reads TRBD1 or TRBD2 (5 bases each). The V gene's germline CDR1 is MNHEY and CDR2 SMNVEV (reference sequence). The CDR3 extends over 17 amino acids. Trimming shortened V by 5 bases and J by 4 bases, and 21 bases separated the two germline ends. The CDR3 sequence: CASSPVLGTSGYNEQFF. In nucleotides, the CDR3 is TGTGCCAGCAGTCCCGTACTCGGGACCTCGGGGTACAATGAGCAGTTCTTC.

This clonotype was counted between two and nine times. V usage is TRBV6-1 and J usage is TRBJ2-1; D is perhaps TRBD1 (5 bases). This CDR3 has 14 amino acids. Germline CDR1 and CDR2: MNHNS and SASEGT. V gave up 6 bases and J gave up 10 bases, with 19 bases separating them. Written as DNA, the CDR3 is TGTGCCAGCAGCGCTCTGGGGCCTGCGGCCGAGCAGTTCTTC. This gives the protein CASSALGPAAEQFF.

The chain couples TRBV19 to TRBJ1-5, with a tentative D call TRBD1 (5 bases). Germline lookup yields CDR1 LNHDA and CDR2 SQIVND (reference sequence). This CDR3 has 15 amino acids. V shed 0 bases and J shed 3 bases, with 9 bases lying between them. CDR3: CASSIEGPINQPQHF. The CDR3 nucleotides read TGTGCCAGTAGTATAGAGGGACCGATCAATCAGCCCCAGCATTTT.

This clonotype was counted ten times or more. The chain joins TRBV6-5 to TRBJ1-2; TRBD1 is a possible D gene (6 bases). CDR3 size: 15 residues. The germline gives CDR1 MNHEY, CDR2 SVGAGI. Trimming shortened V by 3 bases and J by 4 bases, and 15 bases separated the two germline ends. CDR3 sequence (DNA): TGTGCCAGCAGTTATGGGGGCCAGGGAGGCTATGGCTACACCTTC. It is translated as CASSYGGQGGYGYTF.

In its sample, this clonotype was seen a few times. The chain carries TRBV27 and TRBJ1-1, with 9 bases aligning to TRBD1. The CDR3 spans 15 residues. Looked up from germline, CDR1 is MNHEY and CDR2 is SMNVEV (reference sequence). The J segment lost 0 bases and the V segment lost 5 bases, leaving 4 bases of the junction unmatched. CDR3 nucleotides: TGTGCCAGCAGTGTGGGACAGGGACTGAACACTGAAGCTTTCTTT. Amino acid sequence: CASSVGQGLNTEAFF.

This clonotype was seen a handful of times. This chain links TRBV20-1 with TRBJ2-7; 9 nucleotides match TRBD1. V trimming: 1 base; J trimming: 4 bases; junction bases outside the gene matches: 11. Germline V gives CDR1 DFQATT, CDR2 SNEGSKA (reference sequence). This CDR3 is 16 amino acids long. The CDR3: CSARVPLGTGLYEQYF. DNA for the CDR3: TGCAGTGCTAGAGTCCCGCTCGGGACAGGGTTATACGAGCAGTACTTC.

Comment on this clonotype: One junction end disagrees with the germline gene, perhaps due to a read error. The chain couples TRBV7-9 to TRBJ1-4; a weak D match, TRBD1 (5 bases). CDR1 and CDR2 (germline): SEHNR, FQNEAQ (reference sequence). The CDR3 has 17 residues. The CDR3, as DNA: TGTGCCAGCAGCCCAGCGACGACAGAGTCAACTGATGAAAAACTGTTTTTT. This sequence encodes CASSPATTESTDEKLFF.

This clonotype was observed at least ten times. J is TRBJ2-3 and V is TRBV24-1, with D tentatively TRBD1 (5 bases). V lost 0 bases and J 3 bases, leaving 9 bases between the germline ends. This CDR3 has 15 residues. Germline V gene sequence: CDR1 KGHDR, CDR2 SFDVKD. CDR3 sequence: CATSDLSRDTDTQYF. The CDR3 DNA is TGTGCCACCAGTGATTTGAGCAGGGATACAGATACGCAGTATTTT.

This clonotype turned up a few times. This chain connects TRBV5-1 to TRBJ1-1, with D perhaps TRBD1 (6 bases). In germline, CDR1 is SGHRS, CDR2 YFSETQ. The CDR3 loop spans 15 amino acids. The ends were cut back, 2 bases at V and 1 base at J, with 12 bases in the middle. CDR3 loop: CASSFSTGKNTEAFF. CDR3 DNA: TGCGCCAGCAGCTTTTCAACAGGGAAGAACACTGAAGCTTTCTTT.

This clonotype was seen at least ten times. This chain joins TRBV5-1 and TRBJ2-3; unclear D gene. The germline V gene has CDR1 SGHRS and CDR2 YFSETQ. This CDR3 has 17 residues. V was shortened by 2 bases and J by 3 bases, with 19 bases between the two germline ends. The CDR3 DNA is TGCGCCAGCAGCTTCTTGGGCCCACCACAAAAAACAGATACGCAGTATTTT. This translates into CASSFLGPPQKTDTQYF.

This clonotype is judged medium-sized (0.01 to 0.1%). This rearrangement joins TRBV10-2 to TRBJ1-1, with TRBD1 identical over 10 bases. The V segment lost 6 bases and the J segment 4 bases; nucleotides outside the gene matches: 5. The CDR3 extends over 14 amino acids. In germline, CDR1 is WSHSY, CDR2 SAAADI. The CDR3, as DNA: TGCGCCAGCAGACGGGACAGGGGTCCCACTGAAGCTTTCTTT. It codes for CASRRDRGPTEAFF.

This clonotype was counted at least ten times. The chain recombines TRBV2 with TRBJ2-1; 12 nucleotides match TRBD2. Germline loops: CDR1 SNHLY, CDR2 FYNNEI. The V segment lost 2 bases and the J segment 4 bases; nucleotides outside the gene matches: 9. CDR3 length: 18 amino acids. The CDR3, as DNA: TGTGCCAGCAGTGAAACTACGACTAGCGGGGGCCTTTACAATGAGCAGTTCTTC. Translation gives CASSETTTSGGLYNEQFF.

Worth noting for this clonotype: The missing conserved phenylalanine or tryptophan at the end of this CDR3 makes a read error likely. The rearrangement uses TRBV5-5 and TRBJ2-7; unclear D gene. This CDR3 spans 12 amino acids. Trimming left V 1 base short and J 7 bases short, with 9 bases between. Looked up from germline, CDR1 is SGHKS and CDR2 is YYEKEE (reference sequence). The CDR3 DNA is TGTGCCAGCAGCTTGAGGTCCTTTGAGCAGTACTCC. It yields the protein CASSLRSFEQYS.

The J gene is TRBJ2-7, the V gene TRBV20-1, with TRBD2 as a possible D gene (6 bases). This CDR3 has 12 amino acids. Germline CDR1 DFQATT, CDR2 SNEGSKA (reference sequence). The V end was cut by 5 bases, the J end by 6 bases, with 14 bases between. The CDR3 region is CSAYGGTGEQYF. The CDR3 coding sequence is TGCAGTGCTTACGGAGGGACGGGCGAGCAGTACTTC.

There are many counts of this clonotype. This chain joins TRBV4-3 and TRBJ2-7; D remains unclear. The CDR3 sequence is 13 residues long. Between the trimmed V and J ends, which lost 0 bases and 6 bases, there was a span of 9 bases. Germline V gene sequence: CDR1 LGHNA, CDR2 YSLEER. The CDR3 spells CASSQDREGEQYF. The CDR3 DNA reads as TGCGCCAGCAGCCAAGATCGAGAAGGCGAGCAGTACTTC.

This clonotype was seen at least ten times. CDR3 DNA: TGCAGTGCTAGAGATGGACAGGCGATCACAGATACGCAGTATTTT. Translating gives CSARDGQAITDTQYF. The genes are TRBV20-1 and TRBJ2-3, with 7 bases that match TRBD1. V was pared by 0 bases and J by 2 bases, with 5 bases of the junction left unmatched. The CDR3 extends over 15 amino acids. Germline V gene sequence: CDR1 DFQATT, CDR2 SNEGSKA (reference sequence).

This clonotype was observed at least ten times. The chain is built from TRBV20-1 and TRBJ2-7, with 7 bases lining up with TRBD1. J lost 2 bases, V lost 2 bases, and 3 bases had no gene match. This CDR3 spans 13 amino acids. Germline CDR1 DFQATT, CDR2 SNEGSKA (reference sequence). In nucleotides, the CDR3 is TGCAGTGCTAGACGGGACAGCCCCTACGAGCAGTACTTC. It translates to CSARRDSPYEQYF.

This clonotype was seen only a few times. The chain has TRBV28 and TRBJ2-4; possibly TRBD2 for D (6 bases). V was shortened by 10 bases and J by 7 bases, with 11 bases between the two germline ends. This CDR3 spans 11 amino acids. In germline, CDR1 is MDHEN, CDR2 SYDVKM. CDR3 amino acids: CATGALNIQYF. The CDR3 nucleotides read TGTGCCACGGGAGCTCTGAACATTCAGTACTTC.